Listed here is a single TCR beta chain. Its antigen is undetermined. The PCR had 60 Vbeta and 13 Jbeta primers. Here immunoSEQ multiplex PCR was the method, and the copy in TCRdb shows in-frame clones only, minus some. This table has some 130,000 clones, over 70% appearing once. These data are taken from a study of cytomegalovirus exposure and HLA in healthy donors. Study-level results: Available immune exposure information covered CMV serostatus only.

Germline V gene sequence: CDR1 MNHEY, CDR2 SVGAGI. The CDR3 is 12 amino acids. Deletions cut 5 bases from V and 5 bases from J, with 10 bases between. The rearrangement links TRBV6-5 to TRBJ2-7, with a weak D call TRBD2 (5 bases). The sequenced material came from PBMCs. The sequence came from a man aged 25 to 45 in good health and CMV-seronegative. The CDR3 sequence: CASSPSRDEQYF. The CDR3 DNA is TGTGCCAGCAGTCCCTCGCGGGACGAGCAGTACTTC.